This is a list of T cell receptor beta chains from one sample in a study of blood T cell repertoires in COVID-19. Some clones are missing from TCRdb's copy, which holds only in-frame ones; the method was immunoSEQ multiplex PCR. The sample has a few hundred thousand clones, 88% seen once. Sequencing used peripheral blood. The receptors were gathered from a woman between 40 and 50 years old who had recovered from COVID-19. The CDR3 runs from the conserved cysteine through the conserved F or W. Each record gives: J gene, V gene, CDR3 protein.

j_gene: TRBJ1-2
v_gene: TRBV27
CDR3aa: CASGVPGGHGVYGYTF

j_gene: TRBJ1-1
v_gene: TRBV7-2
CDR3aa: CASSLGLGGTGHTEAFF

j_gene: TRBJ1-2
v_gene: TRBV7-2
CDR3aa: CASSPGQGSFYGYTF

j_gene: TRBJ2-7
v_gene: TRBV9
CDR3aa: CASSVSGGSSYEQYF

j_gene: TRBJ2-3
v_gene: TRBV9
CDR3aa: CASSPRGLASDTQYF

j_gene: TRBJ1-1
v_gene: TRBV15
CDR3aa: CATRGGNTEAFF

j_gene: TRBJ2-3
v_gene: TRBV3-1/TRBV3-2
CDR3aa: CASSHRGGFGTDTQYF

j_gene: TRBJ1-2
v_gene: TRBV6-5
CDR3aa: CASSFGQLYGYTF

j_gene: TRBJ2-6
v_gene: TRBV27
CDR3aa: CASASWGGDNVLTF

j_gene: TRBJ2-3
v_gene: TRBV20-1
CDR3aa: CSASIGTDTQYF

j_gene: TRBJ2-2
v_gene: TRBV5-3
CDR3aa: CARSVTSGGPNTGELFF

j_gene: TRBJ2-2
v_gene: TRBV30
CDR3aa: CASAPGGYTGELFF